The next 12 T cell receptor beta chains were all read from a single sample in a study of blood T cell repertoires in COVID-19. The table came from immunoSEQ multiplex PCR; TCRdb's copy has only in-frame clones and leaves some out. The table includes about 13,000 clones, about nine tenths detected once. The source material was peripheral blood. These receptors came from a human donor in a cohort sampled during active COVID-19.

This chain joins TRBV27 and TRBJ1-2; 8 bases are a match to TRBD1. V shed 6 bases, J shed 4 bases, and the junction held 4 bases outside the gene matches. There are 13 residues in the CDR3. Germline loops: CDR1 MNHEY, CDR2 SMNVEV (reference sequence). The CDR3, as DNA: TGTGCCAGCAGCGGGACAGGAACCTATGGCTACACCTTC. Translation gives CASSGTGTYGYTF.

The chain joins TRBV19 to TRBJ1-3; D not resolved. Germline values: CDR1 LNHDA, CDR2 SQIVND (reference sequence). Trimming took 5 bases from V and 5 from J, leaving 19 bases between them. The CDR3 sequence is 16 residues long. CDR3 in amino acids: CASSDPPTGARNTIYF. The CDR3 region has the DNA TGTGCCAGTAGTGACCCTCCCACCGGAGCCAGAAACACCATATATTTT.

This chain uses TRBV14 with TRBJ2-1, with 10 bases lining up with TRBD2. The CDR3 consists of 14 residues. The junction had 5 bases not matched to a gene; V was cut back by 4 bases and J by 8 bases. Per germline, CDR1 SGHDN and CDR2 FVKESK. The CDR3 region is CASSPRLAGYEQFF. The CDR3 nucleotides read TGTGCCAGCAGCCCTCGACTAGCGGGTTATGAGCAGTTCTTC.

This chain joins TRBV19 and TRBJ2-5; D is unresolved. CDR3 length: 13 amino acids. Germline CDR1 is LNHDA and CDR2 is SQIVND (reference sequence). Trimming removed 1 base at V and 5 bases at J, with 8 bases between. Written as DNA, the CDR3 is TGTGCCAGTAGTATAGGAATAGTTGAGACCCAGTACTTC. As protein: CASSIGIVETQYF.

The chain has TRBV2 and TRBJ2-3; 8 positions match TRBD2. Germline CDR1 and CDR2: SNHLY and FYNNEI. CDR3 length: 17 residues. The V and J ends lost 2 bases and 3 bases, in that order; junction bases with no gene match: 10. CDR3 region: CASSESLGLVYTDTQYF. CDR3 bases: TGTGCCAGCAGTGAATCTTTGGGACTAGTATATACAGATACGCAGTATTTT.

J is TRBJ2-3 and V is TRBV28, with D uncertain. From germline, CDR1 is MDHEN and CDR2 SYDVKM. V shed 3 bases and J shed 4 bases, with 8 bases lying between them. The CDR3 contains 13 residues. CDR3 amino acids: CASSFLSPDTQYF. The CDR3 bases are TGTGCCAGCAGTTTCCTTTCCCCAGATACGCAGTATTTT.

CDR3 region: CASNGQGGTEAFF. The CDR3 coding sequence is TGTGCCAGCAACGGACAGGGGGGTACTGAAGCTTTCTTT. The chain combines TRBV6-6 with TRBJ1-1, with 10 bases that match TRBD1. Germline values: CDR1 MNHNY, CDR2 SVGAGI (reference sequence). The length of the CDR3 is 13 residues. The junction had 4 bases not matched to a gene; V was cut back by 7 bases and J by 5 bases.

The chain combines TRBV28 with TRBJ2-7; TRBD1 matches at 7 bases. Germline V CDR1 and CDR2: MDHEN, SYDVKM. CDR3 length: 12 residues. Trimming removed 7 bases from V and 9 bases from J; junction bases left unmatched: 9. The CDR3 is CASNPTGTGQYF. The CDR3 DNA sequence: TGTGCCAGCAACCCGACAGGGACCGGGCAGTACTTC.

The chain couples TRBV6-5 to TRBJ1-5; D remains ambiguous. This CDR3 is 13 amino acids long. Germline V gene lookup returns CDR1 MNHEY and CDR2 SVGAGI. Deletions cut 8 bases from V and 0 bases from J, with 8 bases between. Written as DNA, the CDR3 is TGTGCCAGCGCGTTGCATAGCAATCAGCCCCAGCATTTT. Residues: CASALHSNQPQHF.

This chain links TRBV30 with TRBJ2-1, with 9 bases that match TRBD2. The CDR3 consists of 13 residues. Germline trimming cut 2 bases from V and 10 bases from J; bases unmatched to any gene: 6. The V gene's germline CDR1 is GTSNPN and CDR2 SVGIG (reference sequence). CDR3 protein: CAWSRAGGREQFF. In nucleotides, the CDR3 is TGTGCCTGGAGTCGAGCGGGAGGCCGCGAGCAGTTCTTC. Based on the CDR3 plus reference TRBV30 and TRBJ2-1, the full variable domain is SQTIHQWPATLVQPVGSPLSLECTVEGTSNPNLYWYRQAAGRGLQLLFYSVGIGQISSEVPQNLSASRPQDRQFILSSKKLLLSDSGFYLCAWSRAGGREQFFGPGTRLTVL.

On this clone itself: The sample carries other DNA sequences with the same CDR3. This chain connects TRBV7-9 to TRBJ2-7, with 7 bases lining up with TRBD1. Trimming cost V 1 base and J 6 bases; bases outside gene matches: 3. The CDR3 runs 13 residues. CDR1 is SEHNR and CDR2 is FQNEAQ in the germline V gene (reference sequence). CDR3 sequence: CASSLGPGGEQYF. The CDR3 nucleotides read TGTGCCAGCAGCTTAGGACCAGGGGGCGAGCAGTACTTC.

The V call is TRBV5-4, the J call TRBJ1-1, with D unresolved. V lost 0 bases and J 2 bases, leaving 8 bases between the germline ends. The CDR3 is made up of 14 amino acids. Germline V gene lookup returns CDR1 SGHNT and CDR2 YYREEE (reference sequence). The CDR3 here is CASSLEADNTEAFF. The CDR3, as DNA: TGTGCCAGCAGCTTGGAGGCGGATAACACTGAAGCTTTCTTT.